What follows are 15 T cell receptor beta chains derived from one specimen sequenced in a study of T cell responses to AZD1222 COVID-19 vaccine (dated by TCRdb to about 2021). The time point tag for this specimen amounts to: baseline before first vaccination. Receptor libraries were prepared by the immunoSEQ multiplex PCR assay. TCRdb's version of the immuneACCESS table is confined to in-frame rearrangements and falls short of the full clone set. An unresolved V gene accounts for under half of the shortfall where checked; the remainder is of unknown origin. The sample table contains more than 85,000 clones; only one count was recorded for approximately 80% of them. The ten most abundant clones make up under 25% of the sample. The material sequenced was peripheral blood, taken on day 0 of AZD1222 vaccination. The receptor set was obtained from an adult in good health.

This clone was counted between two and nine times. The V and J genes are TRBV2 and TRBJ1-5; D call uncertain. Germline CDR1 is SNHLY and CDR2 is FYNNEI. This CDR3 has 14 residues. The germline V and J ends were trimmed by 4 bases and 4 bases, with 11 bases remaining between them. The CDR3 bases are TGTGCCAGCAGTGTCGGCCAGAATAATCAGCCCCAGCATTTT. Translating it yields CASSVGQNNQPQHF.

This clone was observed once. This chain joins TRBV3-1 (or the pseudogene TRBV3-2) and TRBJ1-4, with a weak D call TRBD1 (6 bases). V was cut by 9 bases and J by 5 bases, with 19 bases left in between. The length of the CDR3 is 15 residues. CDR1 is LGHDT, CDR2 YNNKEL, per germline (reference sequence). The chain's CDR3 is CASTANRARNEKLFF. The CDR3, as DNA: TGTGCCAGTACCGCCAACAGGGCGAGGAATGAAAAACTGTTTTTT.

This chain connects TRBV29-1 to TRBJ1-2; D may be TRBD1 (5 bases). V lost 7 bases and J 3 bases, leaving 15 bases between the germline ends. Germline V CDR1 and CDR2: SQVTM, ANQGSEA. The CDR3 runs to 13 residues. CDR3 amino acids: CSAARDGHYGYTF. In DNA, the CDR3 is TGCAGCGCCGCTAGGGACGGCCACTATGGCTACACCTTC.

The CDR3 is CASSAGLAEPSRFYNEQFF. As DNA, the CDR3 is TGTGCCAGCAGCGCGGGACTAGCGGAACCCTCCCGGTTCTACAATGAGCAGTTCTTC. The chain carries TRBV13 and TRBJ2-1; 11 bases match TRBD2. The CDR3 totals 19 residues. J gave up 3 bases and V 5 bases, and 15 bases lay outside the gene matches. Germline V gene lookup returns CDR1 PRHDT and CDR2 FYEKMQ (reference sequence).

This chain uses TRBV3-1 (or the pseudogene TRBV3-2) with TRBJ2-5; 8 bases fit TRBD2. Per germline, CDR1 LGHDT and CDR2 YNNKEL (reference sequence). The CDR3 extends over 16 amino acids. V shed 4 bases, J shed 2 bases, and the junction held 9 bases outside the gene matches. The CDR3 reads CASSPSLGGGQETQYF. CDR3 DNA: TGTGCCAGCAGCCCCTCCTTAGGCGGGGGGCAAGAGACCCAGTACTTC.

The chain joins TRBV6-6 to TRBJ2-7, with 10 bases aligning to TRBD1. With V trimmed by 2 bases and J by 3 bases, 4 bases remained unmatched. Germline loops: CDR1 MNHNY, CDR2 SVGAGI (reference sequence). This CDR3 is built from 15 residues. Written as DNA, the CDR3 is TGTGCCAGCAGTTACGGGGACAGGGGTCTCTACGAGCAGTACTTC. Residues: CASSYGDRGLYEQYF.

This clone has a handful of counts. The chain links TRBV2 to TRBJ1-2; unclear D gene. The length of the CDR3 is 12 residues. CDR1 is SNHLY and CDR2 is FYNNEI in the germline V gene. V was trimmed by 5 bases and J by 6 bases, leaving 10 bases between them. CDR3 bases: TGTGCCAGCAGTCCGACCGGGGATGGCTACACCTTC. Its protein is CASSPTGDGYTF.

V and J are TRBV6-5 and TRBJ1-4; no reliable D call. In germline, CDR1 is MNHEY, CDR2 SVGAGI. Deletions cut 6 bases from V and 5 bases from J, with 7 bases between. There are 12 residues in the CDR3. CDR3 protein: CASSLRNEKLFF. The CDR3 DNA is TGTGCCAGCAGCTTAAGGAATGAAAAACTGTTTTTT.

The genes are TRBV6-5 and TRBJ1-2, with 11 bases aligning to TRBD1. In germline, CDR1 is MNHEY, CDR2 SVGAGI. The CDR3 has 15 residues. The junction had 11 bases not matched to a gene; V was cut back by 7 bases and J by 7 bases. This chain's CDR3 is CASTRGQGANPGYTF. The CDR3 nucleotides are TGTGCCAGCACTCGCGGACAGGGGGCGAATCCTGGCTACACCTTC.

The gene calls are TRBV6-5 and TRBJ1-1; D unresolved. Germline V gene data show CDR1 as MNHEY and CDR2 as SVGAGI. Deletions cut 6 bases from V and 2 bases from J, with 10 bases between. The CDR3 runs 13 residues. The CDR3 spells CASRPGPNTEAFF. The CDR3 nucleotides read TGTGCCAGCAGACCGGGTCCCAACACTGAAGCTTTCTTT.

The chain links TRBV19 to TRBJ2-2, with unresolved D. The germline V gene has CDR1 LNHDA and CDR2 SQIVND (reference sequence). The ends were cut back, 2 bases at V and 6 bases at J, with 7 bases in the middle. The CDR3 contains 13 residues. The CDR3 here is CASSIPSPGELFF. The CDR3 region has the DNA TGTGCCAGTAGTATACCCTCCCCCGGGGAGCTGTTTTTT. Together with reference TRBV19 and TRBJ2-2, the CDR3 gives the full variable domain: DGGITQSPKYLFRKEGQNVTLSCEQNLNHDAMYWYRQDPGQGLRLIYYSQIVNDFQKGDIAEGYSVSREKKESFPLTVTSAQKNPTAFYLCASSIPSPGELFFGEGSRLTVL.

V gene TRBV7-9 combines with J gene TRBJ1-2, with D unclear. CDR3 length equals 11 residues. The germline CDR1 and CDR2 sequences are SEHNR and FQNEAQ (reference sequence). Trimming left V 7 bases short and J 7 bases short, with 10 bases between. CDR3 in DNA: TGTGCCAGCATACGGCTAAGTGGCTACACCTTC. Encoded protein: CASIRLSGYTF.

The table lists this clone with a count of one. V usage is TRBV29-1 and J usage is TRBJ1-6, with 7 bases lining up with TRBD1. Germline CDR1 and CDR2: SQVTM and ANQGSEA. The CDR3 consists of 14 residues. V gave up 4 bases and J gave up 6 bases; unmatched junction bases: 6. Written as DNA, the CDR3 is TGCAGCGTTGGGGATGGGACAGCTAATTCACCCCTCCACTTT. Protein product: CSVGDGTANSPLHF.

This clone was seen only a few times. This sequence joins TRBV6-5 and TRBJ1-6; D ambiguous. Germline CDR1 is MNHEY and CDR2 is SVGAGI. The CDR3 is made up of 14 amino acids. The V end was cut by 7 bases, the J end by 4 bases, with 11 bases between. CDR3 region: CASKGRRYNSPLHF. The CDR3 DNA reads as TGTGCCAGCAAGGGCAGGAGATATAATTCACCCCTCCACTTT.

CDR3 sequence reads: CASSDIEQYF. As DNA, the CDR3 is TGTGCCAGCAGTGACATAGAGCAGTACTTC. The chain has TRBV6-4 and TRBJ2-7; no reliable D call. Trimming removed 2 bases at V and 7 bases at J, with 3 bases between. Germline values: CDR1 MRHNA, CDR2 SNTAGT. The CDR3 is 10 amino acids.